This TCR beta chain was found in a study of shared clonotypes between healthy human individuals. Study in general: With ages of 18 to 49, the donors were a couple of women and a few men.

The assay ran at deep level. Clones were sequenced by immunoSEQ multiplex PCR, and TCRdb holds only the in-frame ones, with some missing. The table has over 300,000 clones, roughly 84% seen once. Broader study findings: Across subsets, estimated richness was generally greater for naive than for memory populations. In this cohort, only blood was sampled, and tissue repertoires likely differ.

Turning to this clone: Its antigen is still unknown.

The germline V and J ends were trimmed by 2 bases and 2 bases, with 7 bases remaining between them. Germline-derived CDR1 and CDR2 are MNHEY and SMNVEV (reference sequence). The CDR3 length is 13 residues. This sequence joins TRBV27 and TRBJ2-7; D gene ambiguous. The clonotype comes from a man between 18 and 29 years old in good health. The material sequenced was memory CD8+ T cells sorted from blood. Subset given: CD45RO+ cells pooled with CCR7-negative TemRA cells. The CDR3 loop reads CASSLLPAYEQYF. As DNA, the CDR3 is TGTGCCAGCAGTTTACTACCCGCCTACGAGCAGTACTTC.